The present T cell receptor (beta chain) was sequenced within a study of OX40 agonist ivuxolimab in advanced cancers. At the level of the whole study: Ivuxolimab was an agonistic, fully human IgG2 monoclonal antibody directed against OX40 (CD134), a costimulatory receptor. Intravenous ivuxolimab was administered to patients every 2 weeks at six dose levels: 0.01, 0.1, 0.3, 1.5, 3 and 10 mg/kg. Of the approximately 53 patients in dose escalation, 19 had hepatocellular carcinoma, some 15 had melanoma, 9 had renal cell carcinoma and 9 had head and neck cancer. A male proportion of approximately 83% and a mean age of around 60 years, ranging from roughly 20 to 80, were recorded for the dose-escalation cohort. Patients were allowed to have had prior anti-PD-1, anti-PD-L1 or anti-CTLA-4 therapy, and approximately 43% of the dose-escalation patients had previously received checkpoint inhibitors. Three dose-escalation patients achieved partial responses, one with hepatocellular carcinoma and two with cutaneous melanoma. The point of sequencing TCRbeta in the periphery was to test whether ivuxolimab changed TCR sequence diversity and drove clonal T-cell expansion. The monotherapy dose-escalation portion (N ≈ 50 patients) of the phase I ivuxolimab trial is reported in the paper. Findings and caveats that apply to the study as a whole: On average, CD8+ T cells showed more expanded clones than CD4+ T cells after ivuxolimab. Which antigens the clonally expanded peripheral T cells were specific for was not determined. Low levels of normalized T-cell clonal expansion were also shown by some nonresponding patients. At doses of 0.1 to 3.0 mg/kg, clonal expansion of both CD4+ and CD8+ blood T cells was observed from baseline to week 6. In the 0.1-3.0 mg/kg groups, partial responders were among the patients with the lowest normalized peripheral clonal expansion, particularly in CD8+ T cells.

On this clone itself: Its antigen is currently not known. No clone much larger than this one lies a single base away; base qualities are absent.

Genomic DNA was isolated from the sorted cells so that the TCRbeta CDR3 region could be sequenced. The immunoSEQ Assay was used to sequence the TCRbeta CDR3 regions. TCRdb retrieved this table from immuneACCESS and kept in-frame rearrangements only. Not all clones are present; in checked studies, unresolved V genes account for under half, and no reason is known for the remainder. This sample lists fewer than 80,000 clones; around 91% were detected once. Of the sample, 5.5% to 6.5% falls within the top ten clones. Inclusive of the bounding cysteine and phenylalanine, the CDR3 is 14 residues long. Here the CDR3 DNA is all that survives: 42 bases in frame from base 1. Based on the germline V gene (reference sequence), the CDR1 and CDR2 sequences are SEHNR and FQNEAQ. Trimming takes 5 bases from V and 0 bases from J, and the germline ends sit 10 bases apart. The trial excluded patients who had a history of autoimmune disease or were on systemic immunosuppression. Peripheral blood for TCR sequencing was drawn from every dose cohort at baseline, at cycle 4 day 1 and at cycle 7 day 1. Samples were obtained from an open-label, multicenter, first-in-human phase I dose-escalation trial of ivuxolimab. The trial enrolled adults with locally advanced or metastatic head and neck squamous cell, hepatocellular, melanoma or renal cell carcinoma. Before TCR sequencing, CD4+ T cells and CD8+ T cells were sorted from peripheral blood as separate populations.

Sequenced here: CD4+ or CD8+ T cells sorted from blood, sampled in a trial of the OX40 agonist ivuxolimab. This TCR was sampled from an adult with an advanced solid tumor such as melanoma, head and neck, liver or kidney cancer. The V and J segments used are TRBV7-9 and TRBJ1-1; no D segment can be confidently identified. DNA sequence: TGTGCCAGCAGCCCAGGACCGGTGAACACTGAAGCTTTCTTT. This codes for CASSPGPVNTEAFF. Reference TRBV7-9 and TRBJ1-1 proteins supply the regions before and after the CDR3; the full variable domain is: DTGVSQNPRHKITKRGQNVTFRCDPISEHNRLYWYRQTLGQGPEFLTYFQNEAQLEKSRLLSDRFSAERPKGSFSTLEIQRTEQGDSAMYLCASSPGPVNTEAFFGQGTRLTVV.